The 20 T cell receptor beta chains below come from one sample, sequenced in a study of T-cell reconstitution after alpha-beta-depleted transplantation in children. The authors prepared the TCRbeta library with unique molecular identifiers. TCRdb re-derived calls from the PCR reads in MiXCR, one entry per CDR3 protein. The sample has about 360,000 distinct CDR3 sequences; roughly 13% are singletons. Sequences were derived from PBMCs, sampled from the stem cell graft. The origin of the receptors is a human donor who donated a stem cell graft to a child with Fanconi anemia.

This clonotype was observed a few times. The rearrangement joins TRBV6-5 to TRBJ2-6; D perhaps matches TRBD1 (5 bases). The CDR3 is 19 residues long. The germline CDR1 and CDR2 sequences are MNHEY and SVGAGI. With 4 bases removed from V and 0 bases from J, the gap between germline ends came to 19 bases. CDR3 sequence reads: CASSSTRGHGSSGANVLTF. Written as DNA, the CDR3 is TGTGCCAGCAGTTCCACGAGAGGACATGGAAGCTCTGGGGCCAACGTCCTGACTTTC.

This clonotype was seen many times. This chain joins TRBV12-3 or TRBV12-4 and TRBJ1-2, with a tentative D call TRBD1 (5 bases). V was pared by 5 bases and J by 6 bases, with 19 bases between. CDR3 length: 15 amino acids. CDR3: CASSTWDRANDGYTF. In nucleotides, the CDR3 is TGTGCCAGCAGTACCTGGGACCGGGCAAACGATGGCTACACCTTC.

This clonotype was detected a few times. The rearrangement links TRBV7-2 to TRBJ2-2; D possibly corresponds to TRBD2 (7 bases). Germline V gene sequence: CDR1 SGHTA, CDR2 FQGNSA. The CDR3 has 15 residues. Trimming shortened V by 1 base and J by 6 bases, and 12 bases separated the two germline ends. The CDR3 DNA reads TGTGCCAGCAGCTTAGTTAGGGGGGGGGCCGGGGAGCTGTTTTTT. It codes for CASSLVRGGAGELFF. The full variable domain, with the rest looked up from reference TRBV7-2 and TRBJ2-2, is GAGVSQSPSNKVTEKGKDVELRCDPISGHTALYWYRQSLGQGLEFLIYFQGNSAPDKSGLPSDRFSAERTGGSVSTLTIQRTQQEDSAVYLCASSLVRGGAGELFFGEGSRLTVL.

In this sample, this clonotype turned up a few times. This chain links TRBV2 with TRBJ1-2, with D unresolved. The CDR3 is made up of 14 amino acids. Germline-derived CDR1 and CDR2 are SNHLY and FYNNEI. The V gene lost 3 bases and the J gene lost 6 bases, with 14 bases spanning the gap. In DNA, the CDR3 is TGTGCCAGCAGTGATACCGGGATTATTAATGGCTACACCTTC. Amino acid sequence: CASSDTGIINGYTF.

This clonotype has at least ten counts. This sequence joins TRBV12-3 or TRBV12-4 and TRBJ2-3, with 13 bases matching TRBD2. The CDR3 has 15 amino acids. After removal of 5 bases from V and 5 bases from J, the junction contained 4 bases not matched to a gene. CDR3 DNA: TGTGCCAGCAGTCCTAGACTAGCGGGGGGAGATACGCAGTATTTT. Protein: CASSPRLAGGDTQYF.

Here the CDR3 DNA reads TGCAGTGCTCTAGCGGGGGGGTCCATTGAGCAGTTCTTC. Translation: CSALAGGSIEQFF. The gene calls are TRBV20-1 and TRBJ2-1; TRBD2 matches at 12 bases. Germline trimming cut 5 bases from V and 9 bases from J; bases unmatched to any gene: 5. The CDR3 extends over 13 amino acids. Per the germline V gene, CDR1 is DFQATT and CDR2 is SNEGSKA (reference sequence).

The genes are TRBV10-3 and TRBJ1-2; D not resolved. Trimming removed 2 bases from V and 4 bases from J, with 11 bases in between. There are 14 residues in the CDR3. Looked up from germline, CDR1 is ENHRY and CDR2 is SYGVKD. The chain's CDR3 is CAISEPTDFYGYTF. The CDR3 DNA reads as TGTGCCATCAGTGAGCCGACGGATTTCTATGGCTACACCTTC.

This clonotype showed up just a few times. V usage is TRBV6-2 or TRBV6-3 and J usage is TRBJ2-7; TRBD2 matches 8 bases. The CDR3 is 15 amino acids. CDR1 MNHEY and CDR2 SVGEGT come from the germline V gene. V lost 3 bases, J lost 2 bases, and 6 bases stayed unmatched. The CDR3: CASSYAAGGPYEQYF. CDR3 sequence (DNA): TGTGCCAGCAGTTATGCGGCGGGGGGTCCCTACGAGCAGTACTTC.

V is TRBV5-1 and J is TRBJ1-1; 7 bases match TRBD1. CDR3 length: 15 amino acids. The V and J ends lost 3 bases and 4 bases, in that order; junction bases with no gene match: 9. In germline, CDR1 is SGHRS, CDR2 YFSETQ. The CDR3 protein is CASSSSQTGFTEAFF. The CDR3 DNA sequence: TGCGCCAGCAGCTCCAGTCAGACAGGGTTCACTGAAGCTTTCTTT.

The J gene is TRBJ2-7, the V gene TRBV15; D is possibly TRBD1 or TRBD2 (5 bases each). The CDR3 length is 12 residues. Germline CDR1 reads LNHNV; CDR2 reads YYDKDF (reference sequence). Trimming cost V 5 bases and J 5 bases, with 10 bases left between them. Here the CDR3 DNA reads TGTGCCACCAGCGATATGGGGGACGAGCAGTACTTC. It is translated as CATSDMGDEQYF. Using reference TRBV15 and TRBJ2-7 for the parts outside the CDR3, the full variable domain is DAMVIQNPRYQVTQFGKPVTLSCSQTLNHNVMYWYQQKSSQAPKLLFHYYDKDFNNEADTPDNFQSRRPNTSFCFLDIRSPGLGDTAMYLCATSDMGDEQYFGPGTRLTVT.

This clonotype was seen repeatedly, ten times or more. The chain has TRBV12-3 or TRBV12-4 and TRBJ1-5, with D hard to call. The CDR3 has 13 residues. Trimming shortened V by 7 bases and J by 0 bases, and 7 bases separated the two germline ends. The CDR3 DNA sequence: TGTGCCAGCATGAGGGATAGCAATCAGCCCCAGCATTTT. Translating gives CASMRDSNQPQHF.

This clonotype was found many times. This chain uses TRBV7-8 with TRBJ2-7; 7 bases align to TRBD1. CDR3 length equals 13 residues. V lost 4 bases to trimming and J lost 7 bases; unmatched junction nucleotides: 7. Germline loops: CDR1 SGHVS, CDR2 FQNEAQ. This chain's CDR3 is CASSSQGVREQYV. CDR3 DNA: TGTGCCAGCAGCTCCCAGGGGGTACGTGAGCAGTACGTC.

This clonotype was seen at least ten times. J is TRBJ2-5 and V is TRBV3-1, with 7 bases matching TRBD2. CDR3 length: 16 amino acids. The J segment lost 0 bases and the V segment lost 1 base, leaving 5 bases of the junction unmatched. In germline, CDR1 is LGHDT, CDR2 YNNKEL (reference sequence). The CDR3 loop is CASSQVAGEYQETQYF. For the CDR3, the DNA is TGTGCCAGCAGCCAAGTGGCGGGGGAGTACCAAGAGACCCAGTACTTC.

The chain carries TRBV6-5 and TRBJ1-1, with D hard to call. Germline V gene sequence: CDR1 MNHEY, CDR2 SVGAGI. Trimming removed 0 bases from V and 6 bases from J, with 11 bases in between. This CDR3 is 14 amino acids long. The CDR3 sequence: CASSYSKVGAEAFF. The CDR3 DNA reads TGTGCCAGCAGTTACTCGAAGGTTGGGGCTGAAGCTTTCTTT.

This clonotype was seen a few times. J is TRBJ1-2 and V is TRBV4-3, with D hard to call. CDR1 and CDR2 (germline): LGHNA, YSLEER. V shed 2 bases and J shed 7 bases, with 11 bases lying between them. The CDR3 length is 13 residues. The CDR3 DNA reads TGCGCCAGCAGCCAAAACACGGGAGGTGGCTACACCTTC. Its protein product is CASSQNTGGGYTF.

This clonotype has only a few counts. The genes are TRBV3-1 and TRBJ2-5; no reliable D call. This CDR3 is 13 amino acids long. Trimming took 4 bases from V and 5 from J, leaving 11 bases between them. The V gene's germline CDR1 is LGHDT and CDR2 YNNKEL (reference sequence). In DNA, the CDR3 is TGTGCCAGCAGCCCTCTAGTGGCGGAGACCCAGTACTTC. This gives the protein CASSPLVAETQYF.

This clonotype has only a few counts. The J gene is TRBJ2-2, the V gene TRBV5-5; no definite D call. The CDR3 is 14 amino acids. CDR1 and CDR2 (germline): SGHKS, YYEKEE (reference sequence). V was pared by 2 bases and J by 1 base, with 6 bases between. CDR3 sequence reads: CASSFLLNTGELFF. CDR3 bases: TGTGCCAGCAGCTTTTTATTGAACACCGGGGAGCTGTTTTTT.

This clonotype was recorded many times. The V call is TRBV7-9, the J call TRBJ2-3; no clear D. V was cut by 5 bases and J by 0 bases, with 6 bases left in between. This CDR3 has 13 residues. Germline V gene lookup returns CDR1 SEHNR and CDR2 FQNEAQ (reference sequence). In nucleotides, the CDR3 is TGTGCCAGCAGCCTCCAGAGCACAGATACGCAGTATTTT. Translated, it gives CASSLQSTDTQYF. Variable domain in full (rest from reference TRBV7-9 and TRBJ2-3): DTGVSQNPRHKITKRGQNVTFRCDPISEHNRLYWYRQTLGQGPEFLTYFQNEAQLEKSRLLSDRFSAERPKGSFSTLEIQRTEQGDSAMYLCASSLQSTDTQYFGPGTRLTVL.

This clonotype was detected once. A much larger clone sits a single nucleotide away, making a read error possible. CDR3 DNA: TGCGCCAGCAGCTTGGGAACTCAGGGGTCCTATGGCTACACCTTC. Amino acid sequence: CASSLGTQGSYGYTF. The genes are TRBV5-1 and TRBJ1-2, with D tentatively TRBD1 (6 bases). V was pared by 0 bases and J by 4 bases, with 13 bases between. The CDR3 is made up of 15 amino acids. The germline V gene has CDR1 SGHRS and CDR2 YFSETQ.

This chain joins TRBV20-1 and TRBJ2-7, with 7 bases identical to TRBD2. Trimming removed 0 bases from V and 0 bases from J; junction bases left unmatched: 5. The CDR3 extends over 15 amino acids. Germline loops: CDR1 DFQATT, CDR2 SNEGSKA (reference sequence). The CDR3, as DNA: TGCAGTGCTAGAGATCGGCGGGGGAGCTCCTACGAGCAGTACGTC. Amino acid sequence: CSARDRRGSSYEQYV.